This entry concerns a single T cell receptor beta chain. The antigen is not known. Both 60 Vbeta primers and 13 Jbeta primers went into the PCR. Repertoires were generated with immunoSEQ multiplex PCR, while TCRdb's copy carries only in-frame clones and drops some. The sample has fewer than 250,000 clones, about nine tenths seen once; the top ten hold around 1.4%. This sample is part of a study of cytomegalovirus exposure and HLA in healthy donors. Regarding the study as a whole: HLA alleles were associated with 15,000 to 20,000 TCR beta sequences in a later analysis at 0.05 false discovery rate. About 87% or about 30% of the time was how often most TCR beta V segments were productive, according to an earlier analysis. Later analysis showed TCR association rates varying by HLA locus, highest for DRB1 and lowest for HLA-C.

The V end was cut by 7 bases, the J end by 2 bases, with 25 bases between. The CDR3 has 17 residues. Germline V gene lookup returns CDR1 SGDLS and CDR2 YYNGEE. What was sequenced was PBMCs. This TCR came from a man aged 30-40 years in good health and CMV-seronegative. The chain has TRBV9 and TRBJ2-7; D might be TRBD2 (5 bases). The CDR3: CASARFTDSLGTYEQYF. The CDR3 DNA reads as TGTGCCAGCGCGAGGTTCACGGACTCCCTGGGGACCTACGAGCAGTACTTC.